Included here is one T cell receptor beta chain sequence, with context. This specimen belongs to a study of T cells in Graves' hyperthyroidism and ophthalmopathy. The TCR beta CDR3 regions underwent amplification using RNA transcripts as the source. The primer set for the first-round RT-PCR of the TCR CDR3 was HTBI. TCRdb re-analysed the multiplex PCR reads in MiXCR, keeping a single row per CDR3 protein. The sample includes hundreds of thousands of distinct CDR3 sequences, around a sixth of them seen just once. Participants, patients aged 18 to 65, had newly diagnosed hyperthyroidism with a duration under 2 months. V was clipped by 5 bases and J by 4 bases, with 14 bases between them. The CDR3 sequence is 15 residues long. CDR1 is SNHLY, CDR2 FYNNEI, per germline.

The TCR was taken from a woman between 50 and 59 years old with Graves' hyperthyroidism that later progressed to Graves' ophthalmopathy. The rearrangement links TRBV2 to TRBJ1-4; D perhaps matches TRBD1 (6 bases). What was sequenced was blood. DNA for the CDR3: TGTGCCAGCAGTACCCTTAGGGGGGTTAATGAAAAACTGTTTTTT. This translates into CASSTLRGVNEKLFF.